Each of the 7 T cell receptor beta chains below was sequenced from the same sample in a study of blood T cell repertoires in COVID-19. Clones were sequenced by immunoSEQ multiplex PCR, and TCRdb holds only the in-frame ones, with some missing. The repertoire holds about 270,000 clones, with around 93% as singletons. What was sequenced was PBMCs or T cells enriched from blood (not recorded which). The source is a man aged 40-49 years who had been exposed to COVID-19.

The CDR3, as DNA: TGTGCCAGCAGTTTCGGTTTGCATGAGCAGTTCTTC. It specifies CASSFGLHEQFF. The chain joins TRBV12-3 or TRBV12-4 to TRBJ2-1; D ambiguous. This CDR3 has 12 residues. Trimming left V 3 bases short and J 8 bases short, with 8 bases between.

The chain is built from TRBV7-9 and TRBJ2-7, with a possible D match to TRBD1 (6 bases). The CDR3 contains 15 residues. Germline CDR1 reads SEHNR; CDR2 reads FQNEAQ (reference sequence). V lost 4 bases and J 2 bases, leaving 15 bases between the germline ends. This CDR3 is CASSSEGDGAYEQYF. As DNA, the CDR3 is TGTGCCAGCAGCTCAGAGGGGGATGGCGCCTACGAGCAGTACTTC.

This chain joins TRBV3-1 (or the pseudogene TRBV3-2) and TRBJ1-5; a possible D gene is TRBD1 (5 bases). The germline V gene has CDR1 LGHDT and CDR2 YNNKEL (reference sequence). The V end was cut by 2 bases, the J end by 4 bases, with 12 bases between. This CDR3 region has 15 residues. CDR3 in DNA: TGTGCCAGCAGCCAATACGGGGGAAGTAATCAGCCCCAGCATTTT. Translation gives CASSQYGGSNQPQHF.

V and J are TRBV6-6 and TRBJ2-1; 13 bases align to TRBD2. CDR1 is MNHNY, CDR2 SVGAGI, per germline (reference sequence). The CDR3 runs to 16 residues. V lost 6 bases to trimming and J lost 9 bases; unmatched junction nucleotides: 11. The CDR3 DNA reads as TGTGCCAGCAGCCAGAGGACTAGCGGGAGTTTTAGTGAGCAGTTCTTC. This translates into CASSQRTSGSFSEQFF.

The V gene is TRBV27, the J gene TRBJ1-2; unclear D gene. The V and J ends lost 0 bases and 5 bases respectively, with 10 bases between them. Germline V gives CDR1 MNHEY, CDR2 SMNVEV (reference sequence). CDR3 length equals 14 residues. Here the CDR3 reads CASSLSIGGYGYTF. The CDR3 nucleotides read TGTGCCAGCAGTTTATCGATTGGAGGGTATGGCTACACCTTC.

The CDR3 here is CASSFPGGANEQFF. In nucleotides, the CDR3 is TGCGCCAGCAGCTTTCCGGGAGGAGCGAATGAGCAGTTCTTC. The chain recombines TRBV5-1 with TRBJ2-1; the match to TRBD2 covers 7 bases. Germline CDR1 is SGHRS and CDR2 is YFSETQ. The CDR3 covers 14 residues. V gave up 2 bases and J gave up 7 bases; unmatched junction bases: 6.

This chain uses TRBV30 with TRBJ2-3; 7 nucleotides align to TRBD2. The CDR3 is made up of 15 amino acids. Germline V gene sequence: CDR1 GTSNPN, CDR2 SVGIG (reference sequence). Trimming took 0 bases from V and 5 from J; bases not matched to a gene: 8. DNA of the CDR3: TGTGCCTGGAGTGTACGACGCGGGAGTGGAGATACGCAGTATTTT. The encoded protein is CAWSVRRGSGDTQYF.